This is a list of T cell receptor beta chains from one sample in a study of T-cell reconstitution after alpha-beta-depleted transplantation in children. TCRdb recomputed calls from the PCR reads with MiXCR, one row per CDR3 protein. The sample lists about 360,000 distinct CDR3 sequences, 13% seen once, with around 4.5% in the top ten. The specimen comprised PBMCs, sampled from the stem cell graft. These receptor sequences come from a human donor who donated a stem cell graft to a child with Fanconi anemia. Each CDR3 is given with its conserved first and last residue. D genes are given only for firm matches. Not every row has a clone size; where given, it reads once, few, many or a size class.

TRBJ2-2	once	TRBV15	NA	TGTGCCACCAGCAGAGATCGGTTTACCGGGGAGCTGTTTTTT	CATSRDRFTGELFF
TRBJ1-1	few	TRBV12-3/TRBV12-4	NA	TGTGCCAGCAGTACCGGGGGGCGTGGGACTGAAGCTTTCTTT	CASSTGGRGTEAFF
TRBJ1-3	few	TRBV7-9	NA	TGTGCCAGCAGCTTCTACAGGGACTCTGGAAACACCATATATTTT	CASSFYRDSGNTIYF
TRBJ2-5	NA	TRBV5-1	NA	TGCGCCAGCAGCCGGACAGCGCTCGCAGAGACCCAGTACTTC	CASSRTALAETQYF
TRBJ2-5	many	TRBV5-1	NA	TGCGCCAGCAGCTTGAGAGTTGGAGAGACCCAGTACTTC	CASSLRVGETQYF
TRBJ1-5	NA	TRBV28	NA	TGTGCCAGCAGTTTAACACAGGGACCAGATCAGCCCCAGCATTTT	CASSLTQGPDQPQHF
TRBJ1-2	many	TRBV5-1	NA	TGCGCCAGCAGCCCAGACAGTCTAGGCTATGGCTACACCTTC	CASSPDSLGYGYTF
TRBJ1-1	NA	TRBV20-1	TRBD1	TGCAGTGCTAGACCATTTGCGACAGGGCTAACGTTAAAGAACACTGAAGCTTTCTTT	CSARPFATGLTLKNTEAFF
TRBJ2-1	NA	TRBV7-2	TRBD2	TGTGCCAGCAGCTTCAGCGGGGGGGATGATGAGCAGTTCTTC	CASSFSGGDDEQFF
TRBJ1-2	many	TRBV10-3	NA	TGTGCCATCAGTAGCGATCGGTACTATGGCTACACCTTC	CAISSDRYYGYTF
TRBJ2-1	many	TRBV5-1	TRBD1	TGCGCCAGCAGCTTGTATGGACAGGAACATAATGAGCAGTTCTTC	CASSLYGQEHNEQFF
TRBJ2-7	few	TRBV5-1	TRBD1	TGCGCCAGCAGCTCGCAGGGGGTGTCCTACGAGCAGTACTTC	CASSSQGVSYEQYF
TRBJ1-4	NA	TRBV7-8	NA	TGTGCCAGCAGCTTAAACAATCTGAATGAAAAACTGTTTTTT	CASSLNNLNEKLFF
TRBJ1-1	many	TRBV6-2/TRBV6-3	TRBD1	TGTGCCAGCACTTATCAGGGGGAGGACACTGAAGCTTTCTTT	CASTYQGEDTEAFF
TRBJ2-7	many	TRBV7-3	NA	TGTGCCAGCAGCTTAACGGGAACAGGGATCTACGAGCAGTACTTC	CASSLTGTGIYEQYF
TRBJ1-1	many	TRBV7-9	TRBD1	TGTGCCAGCAGCGAGACAGGGGCTATACCTGAAGCTTTCTTT	CASSETGAIPEAFF
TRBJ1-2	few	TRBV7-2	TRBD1	TGTGCCAGCAGCTTAGCTTTGGGGACAGGGACAGGAGGTGGCTACACCTTC	CASSLALGTGTGGGYTF
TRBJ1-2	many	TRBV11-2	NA	TGTGCCAGCAGCTTCGGATCAGGGGACAATGGCTACACCTTC	CASSFGSGDNGYTF
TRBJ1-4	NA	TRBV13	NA	TGTGCCAGCAGCTTAAAGACAGCAAATGAAAAACTGTTTTTT	CASSLKTANEKLFF
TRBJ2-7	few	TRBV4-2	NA	TGTGCCAGCAGCCAAGATCTACAAAATGGGGGAGAGCAGTACTTC	CASSQDLQNGGEQYF
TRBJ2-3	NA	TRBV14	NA	TGTGCCAGCAGCGCTCGTCTGGGGCCAGATACGCAGTATTTT	CASSARLGPDTQYF
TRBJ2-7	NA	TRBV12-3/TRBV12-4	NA	TGTGCCAGCAGTTCGGGGGTAATCTACGAGCAGTACTTC	CASSSGVIYEQYF
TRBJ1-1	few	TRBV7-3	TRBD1	TGTGCCAGCAGCTTATCAGGGGGCTCGCACACTGAAGCTTTCTTT	CASSLSGGSHTEAFF
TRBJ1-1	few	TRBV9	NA	TGTGCCAGCAGCCCAGGGACCCTTGGGAAAACTGAAGCTTTCTTT	CASSPGTLGKTEAFF
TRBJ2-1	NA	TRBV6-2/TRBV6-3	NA	TGTGCCAGCAGTTGGGCCGGGACCCGTGCCAATGAGCAGTTCTTC	CASSWAGTRANEQFF
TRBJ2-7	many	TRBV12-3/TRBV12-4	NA	TGTGCCAGCAGTTTAGCCGCAGGGTCCAACGAGCAGTACTTC	CASSLAAGSNEQYF
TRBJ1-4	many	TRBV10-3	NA	TGTGCCATCGGTGTCCGGGAGGAAAAACTGTTTTTT	CAIGVREEKLFF
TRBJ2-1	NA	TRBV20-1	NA	TGCAGTGCTAGAGATAATGGGAGGTCCTACAATGAGCAGTTCTTC	CSARDNGRSYNEQFF
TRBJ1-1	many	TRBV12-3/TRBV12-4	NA	TGTGCCAGTAATCAGTCCCCGAACACTGAAGCTTTCTTT	CASNQSPNTEAFF
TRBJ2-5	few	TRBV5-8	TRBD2	TGTGCCAGCAGCTTGGGGACTAGCGGGTCAACCGGGGAGACCCAGTACTTC	CASSLGTSGSTGETQYF
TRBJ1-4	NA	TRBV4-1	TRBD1	TGCGCCAGCAGCCAATCCGGGACAGGGCTTGAAAAACTGTTTTTT	CASSQSGTGLEKLFF
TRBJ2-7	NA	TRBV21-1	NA	TGTGCCAGCCTCGGTAGTCCCTACGAGCAGTACTTC	CASLGSPYEQYF
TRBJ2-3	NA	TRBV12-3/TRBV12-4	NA	TGTGCCAGCAGTCCGACCCCAGGCGCAGATACGCAGTATTTT	CASSPTPGADTQYF
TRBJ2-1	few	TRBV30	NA	TGTGCCTGGAGTGTTCTAGTCCATGAGCAGTTCTTC	CAWSVLVHEQFF
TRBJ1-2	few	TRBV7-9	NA	TGTGCCAGCAACAGCTTAGCGCGCACTAGGGAAGGCTACACCTTC	CASNSLARTREGYTF
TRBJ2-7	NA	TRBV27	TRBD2	TGTGCCAGCAGTTCCCGGACTAGGGGAGAAGAGCAGTACTTC	CASSSRTRGEEQYF
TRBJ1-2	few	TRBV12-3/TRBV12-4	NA	TGTGCCAGCAGTCCCCGGAGGGATCACCTTCGCGGCTACACCTTC	CASSPRRDHLRGYTF
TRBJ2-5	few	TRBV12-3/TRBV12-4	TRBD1	TGTGCCAGCAGGCCATCGACAGGGCCGGGAGAGACCCAGTACTTC	CASRPSTGPGETQYF
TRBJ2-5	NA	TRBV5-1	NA	TGCGCCAGCAGCCCAGTCACAGGGACCAAGACCCAGTACTTC	CASSPVTGTKTQYF
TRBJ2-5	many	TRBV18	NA	TGTGCCAGCTCACCAGGGTTGCGAGAGACCCAGTACTTC	CASSPGLRETQYF
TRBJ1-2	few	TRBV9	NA	TGTGCCAGCAGCGTGGTACCCGGGGACCCTTATGGCTACACCTTC	CASSVVPGDPYGYTF
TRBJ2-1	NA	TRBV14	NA	TGTGCCAGCAGCCAAGATTTGGGCTTCCGGCCCCATGAGCAGTTCTTC	CASSQDLGFRPHEQFF
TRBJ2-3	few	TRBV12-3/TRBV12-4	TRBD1	TGTGCCAGCATTCGGGACAGGTCCACAGATACGCAGTATTTT	CASIRDRSTDTQYF
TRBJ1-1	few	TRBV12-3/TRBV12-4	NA	TGTGCCAGCAGTTTTTACAGGGACTTCGCTGAAGCTTTCTTT	CASSFYRDFAEAFF
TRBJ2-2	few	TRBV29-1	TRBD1	TGCAGCGTGGGACAGGAGAACACCGGGGAGCTGTTTTTT	CSVGQENTGELFF